The next 8 T cell receptor beta chains were all read from a single sample in a study of spatial heterogeneity in lung cancer. Documented time point: sample taken at primary tumor resection. Regarding the study as a whole: One measure, the expanded intratumoral alpha and beta TCR count, tracked tumor mutation counts.

One entry per CDR3 protein results from TCRdb running MiXCR on the 5' RACE reads. The sample yields thousands of distinct CDR3 sequences, nearly 5% seen once. No cognate antigen is known for these TCRs. The sample consisted of lung tumor tissue, taken at surgery. All receptors come from a female donor with early-stage non-small cell lung cancer.

By proportion, this clonotype is medium-sized. The chain joins TRBV5-6 to TRBJ2-6, with 7 bases that match TRBD1. J gave up 2 bases and V 3 bases, and 8 bases lay outside the gene matches. The CDR3 sequence is 17 residues long. The V gene's germline CDR1 is SGHDT and CDR2 YYEEEE. The CDR3 region is CASSYLPGTAGANVLTF. Here the CDR3 DNA reads TGTGCCAGCAGCTACCTACCCGGGACAGCTGGGGCCAACGTCCTGACTTTC. Full variable domain (outside the CDR3, taken from reference TRBV5-6 and TRBJ2-6): DAGVTQSPTHLIKTRGQQVTLRCSPKSGHDTVSWYQQALGQGPQFIFQYYEEEERQRGNFPDRFSGHQFPNYSSELNVNALLLGDSALYLCASSYLPGTAGANVLTFGAGSRLTVL.

This clonotype was observed many times. One junction end does not reproduce the germline sequence, and a read error may be involved. The CDR3 reads CSARNPTGGAGRFF. DNA for the CDR3: TGCAGTGCTAGAAACCCTACGGGGGGGGCCGGTCGTTTCTTC. This chain links TRBV20-1 with TRBJ2-7, with 8 positions matching TRBD2. The germline gives CDR1 DFQATT, CDR2 SNEGSKA (reference sequence). This CDR3 has 14 amino acids.

This clonotype appeared many times. This chain joins TRBV5-1 and TRBJ1-4; D possibly corresponds to TRBD1 (6 bases). The germline V gene encodes CDR1 SGHRS and CDR2 YFSETQ. V was cut by 4 bases and J by 16 bases, with 17 bases left in between. The length of the CDR3 is 12 residues. The CDR3 sequence is CASSDTGSSKFF. In nucleotides, the CDR3 is TGCGCCAGCAGCGACACAGGGTCCTCAAAGTTTTTT.

This clonotype is deemed medium-sized. The rearrangement joins TRBV25-1 to TRBJ2-6; D is tentatively TRBD1 or TRBD2 (5 bases each). CDR1 and CDR2 from the germline V gene are MGHDK and SYGVNS. V gave up 2 bases and J gave up 0 bases, with 11 bases separating them. The CDR3 loop spans 17 amino acids. The CDR3 protein is CASSEPGRASGANVLTF. The CDR3, as DNA: TGTGCCAGCAGTGAACCGGGGCGGGCCTCTGGGGCCAACGTCCTGACTTTC.

This clonotype is medium-sized. The chain has TRBV19 and TRBJ2-2, with D possibly TRBD1 on 6 matching bases. CDR1 and CDR2 (germline): LNHDA, SQIVND (reference sequence). The CDR3 contains 14 residues. The ends were cut back, 5 bases at V and 3 bases at J, with 10 bases in the middle. CDR3 sequence (DNA): TGTGCCAGTAGTTTTCAGGGGTACACCGGGGAGCTGTTTTTT. This gives the protein CASSFQGYTGELFF.

By sample fraction, this clonotype is medium-sized. CDR3 region: CSVEVSRNTEAFF. CDR3 DNA: TGCAGCGTTGAAGTTTCCAGGAACACTGAAGCTTTCTTT. This chain uses TRBV29-1 with TRBJ1-1; unclear D gene. V was clipped by 1 base and J by 1 base, with 7 bases between them. CDR1 is SQVTM and CDR2 is ANQGSEA in the germline V gene. The CDR3 is 13 amino acids.

This clonotype is medium-sized within its sample. The chain couples TRBV6-2 or TRBV6-3 to TRBJ1-2; D is possibly TRBD1 (5 bases). Germline V gene lookup returns CDR1 MNHEY and CDR2 SVGEGT. Trimming took 8 bases from V and 2 from J, leaving 18 bases between them. The CDR3 is 15 residues long. The CDR3 reads CASSVLAGPNYGYTF. CDR3 bases: TGTGCCAGCTCGGTTTTGGCAGGGCCAAACTATGGCTACACCTTC.

By proportion, this clonotype is medium-sized. The J gene is TRBJ1-1, the V gene TRBV6-5; 7 bases align to TRBD1. CDR3 length equals 12 residues. CDR1 and CDR2 from the germline V gene are MNHEY and SVGAGI. Trimming took 0 bases from V and 11 from J; bases not matched to a gene: 3. The CDR3 reads CASSYSTGRAFF. The CDR3 DNA is TGTGCCAGCAGTTACTCGACAGGGAGGGCTTTCTTT.